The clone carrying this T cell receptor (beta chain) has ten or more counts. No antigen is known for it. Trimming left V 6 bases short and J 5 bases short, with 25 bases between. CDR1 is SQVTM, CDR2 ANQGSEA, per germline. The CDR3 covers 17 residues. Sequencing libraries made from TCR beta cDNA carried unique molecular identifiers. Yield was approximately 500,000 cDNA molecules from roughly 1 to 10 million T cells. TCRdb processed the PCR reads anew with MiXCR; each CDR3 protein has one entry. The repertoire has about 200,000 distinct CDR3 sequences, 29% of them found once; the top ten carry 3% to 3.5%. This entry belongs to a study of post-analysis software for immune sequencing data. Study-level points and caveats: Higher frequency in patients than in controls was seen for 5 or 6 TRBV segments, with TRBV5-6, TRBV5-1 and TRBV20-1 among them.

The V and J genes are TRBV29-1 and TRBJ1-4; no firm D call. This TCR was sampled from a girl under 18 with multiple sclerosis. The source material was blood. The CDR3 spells CSVKERAGASRNEKLFF. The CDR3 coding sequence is TGCAGCGTCAAGGAAAGGGCAGGAGCCTCTAGAAATGAAAAACTGTTTTTT.